One TCR beta chain is described in this entry. What it binds is not known. Generated by immunoSEQ multiplex PCR, the TCRdb table keeps only in-frame clones and is missing some. The sample lists around 2,000 clones; approximately 83% were seen once. The data are from a study of brain metastases from non-small cell lung cancer. Study observations and caveats: Fewer infiltrating T cells were found in brain metastases than primaries.

V was shortened by 3 bases and J by 2 bases, with 4 bases between the two germline ends. Germline V gene lookup returns CDR1 SGHDN and CDR2 FVKESK. This CDR3 contains 12 residues. This rearrangement joins TRBV14 to TRBJ2-5; D gene uncertain. The sequenced sample was tissue from a brain metastasis. The receptor's source is a donor at least 40 years old with non-small cell lung cancer. CDR3 sequence (DNA): TGTGCCAGCAGCCAGCTTCAAGAGACCCAGTACTTC. This gives the protein CASSQLQETQYF.